Shown below are 24 T cell receptor beta chains from a single sample sequenced in a study of blood T cell repertoires in COVID-19. The protocol was immunoSEQ multiplex PCR, while the TCRdb copy is restricted to in-frame clones and leaves out a portion. The sample contains 70,000 or so clones, roughly four fifths of which appear only once. Sequences were obtained from peripheral blood. These receptors were obtained from a man aged 65 to 85 with acute or convalescent COVID-19.

A note on this clone: The same CDR3 is also encoded by other DNA sequences in this sample. CDR3 sequence: CASSSRTGLQETQYF. The CDR3 coding sequence is TGTGCCAGCAGCTCCCGGACAGGGCTGCAAGAGACCCAGTACTTC. This sequence joins TRBV7-9 and TRBJ2-5; 8 positions match TRBD1. J was trimmed by 2 bases and V by 4 bases; bases with no gene match: 6. Germline V gene sequence: CDR1 SEHNR, CDR2 FQNEAQ (reference sequence). The CDR3 is made up of 15 amino acids.

The rearrangement links TRBV6-5 to TRBJ1-1, with 8 bases identical to TRBD1. The V segment lost 6 bases and the J segment 5 bases; nucleotides outside the gene matches: 11. Per germline, CDR1 MNHEY and CDR2 SVGAGI. The CDR3 has 15 residues. For the CDR3, the DNA is TGTGCCAGCAGCGCCGGGCAGGGGGCAGGGACTGAAGCTTTCTTT. Its translation is CASSAGQGAGTEAFF.

This clone was seen only a few times. This sequence joins TRBV27 and TRBJ1-4; 9 bases align to TRBD1. Germline V gives CDR1 MNHEY, CDR2 SMNVEV (reference sequence). There are 14 residues in the CDR3. V shed 2 bases, J shed 8 bases, and the junction held 3 bases outside the gene matches. The CDR3 region is CASSLTGGLEKLFF. CDR3 DNA sequence: TGTGCCAGCAGTTTAACAGGGGGCTTGGAAAAACTGTTTTTT.

The chain carries TRBV21-1 and TRBJ2-5; TRBD1 is the table's D call, not checked against the DNA. TRBV21-1 is a documented pseudogene. CDR3 length: 19 residues. The CDR3 is CASSKSVGGTGSYQETQYF. CDR3 nucleotide sequence: TGTGCCAGCAGCAAATCAGTGGGGGGGACAGGGTCTTACCAAGAGACCCAGTACTTC.

The J gene is TRBJ1-5, the V gene TRBV25-1; D is perhaps TRBD1 (6 bases). The V end was cut by 11 bases, the J end by 4 bases, with 18 bases between. The CDR3 is made up of 14 amino acids. Looked up from germline, CDR1 is MGHDK and CDR2 is SYGVNS. In nucleotides, the CDR3 is TGTGCCTGCGGGGGGCAGGGGCGGAATCAGCCCCAGCATTTT. It is translated as CACGGQGRNQPQHF.

This clone was picked up one time. The chain has TRBV7-2 and TRBJ2-7; 8 bases are a match to TRBD1. V shed 4 bases, J shed 0 bases, and the junction held 8 bases outside the gene matches. Germline V CDR1 and CDR2: SGHTA, FQGNSA. CDR3 length: 16 amino acids. CDR3 residues: CASSSPRGTGSYEQYF. In nucleotides, the CDR3 is TGTGCCAGCAGCTCCCCTCGAGGGACAGGCTCCTACGAGCAGTACTTC.

The chain couples TRBV27 to TRBJ2-1; 8 bases agree with TRBD1. This CDR3 contains 12 residues. Germline V gives CDR1 MNHEY, CDR2 SMNVEV (reference sequence). V trimming: 8 bases; J trimming: 12 bases; junction bases outside the gene matches: 9. The CDR3 DNA sequence: TGTGCCAGCGGGACAGGCTATTACGGGCAGTTCTTC. This codes for CASGTGYYGQFF.

The V and J genes are TRBV6-5 and TRBJ2-4; 8 bases fit TRBD1. J gave up 5 bases and V 6 bases, and 9 bases lay outside the gene matches. Germline values: CDR1 MNHEY, CDR2 SVGAGI. The length of the CDR3 is 15 residues. As DNA, the CDR3 is TGTGCCAGCAGCAGTACCGGGACAGGTCAAAACATTCAGTACTTC. This codes for CASSSTGTGQNIQYF.

This clone was seen a few times. The chain has TRBV6-5 and TRBJ2-7, with TRBD2 matching over 10 bases. Trimming at V came to 0 bases and at J to 2 bases, leaving 4 bases not matched to a gene. CDR1 is MNHEY, CDR2 SVGAGI, per germline. This CDR3 has 16 amino acids. The CDR3 spells CASSYSSGRSTYEQYF. As DNA, the CDR3 is TGTGCCAGCAGTTACTCTAGCGGGAGGAGTACCTACGAGCAGTACTTC.

The genes are TRBV28 and TRBJ2-3; 13 nucleotides align to TRBD2. Germline assignment: CDR1 MDHEN and CDR2 SYDVKM. This CDR3 is 16 amino acids long. V gave up 4 bases and J gave up 4 bases; unmatched junction bases: 5. DNA of the CDR3: TGTGCCAGCAGTTCCCGGACTAGCGGGAGACCAGATACGCAGTATTTT. Its protein is CASSSRTSGRPDTQYF.

J is TRBJ1-2 and V is TRBV19, with D possibly being TRBD1 (5 bases). Germline loops: CDR1 LNHDA, CDR2 SQIVND (reference sequence). Trimming shortened V by 9 bases and J by 1 base, and 18 bases separated the two germline ends. The CDR3 is made up of 15 amino acids. The DNA of the CDR3 is TGTGCCAGCAAGGGGCCCGCCCGCCTTAACTATGGCTACACCTTC. Amino acid sequence: CASKGPARLNYGYTF. The full variable domain, its missing parts supplied by reference TRBV19 and TRBJ1-2, is DGGITQSPKYLFRKEGQNVTLSCEQNLNHDAMYWYRQDPGQGLRLIYYSQIVNDFQKGDIAEGYSVSREKKESFPLTVTSAQKNPTAFYLCASKGPARLNYGYTFGSGTRLTVV.

V and J are TRBV7-3 and TRBJ1-3; D is undetermined. From germline, CDR1 is SGHTA and CDR2 FQGTGA. The CDR3 has 13 residues. V was cut by 8 bases and J by 1 base, with 9 bases left in between. CDR3 protein: CASASDSGNTIYF. Written as DNA, the CDR3 is TGTGCCAGCGCCAGTGATTCTGGAAACACCATATATTTT.

At least ten counts were recorded for this clone. The V call is TRBV5-8, the J call TRBJ1-1; D is perhaps TRBD1 (5 bases). V gave up 4 bases and J gave up 6 bases, with 13 bases separating them. The germline gives CDR1 SGHTS, CDR2 YDEGEE. The CDR3 contains 13 residues. This CDR3 reads CASSIQGWAEAFF. CDR3 sequence (DNA): TGTGCCAGCAGCATCCAGGGTTGGGCTGAAGCTTTCTTT.

This clone appeared a single time. This chain connects TRBV28 to TRBJ2-1; 8 bases match TRBD2. Germline CDR1 is MDHEN and CDR2 is SYDVKM. The V gene end was trimmed by 2 bases and the J gene end by 9 bases; junction bases not matched to a gene: 9. CDR3 size: 15 residues. In DNA form, the CDR3 reads TGTGCCAGCAGTTTAGGAGGCGGGAGGCCGGGTGAGCAGTTCTTC. Residues: CASSLGGGRPGEQFF.

Notes on this clone: Its ends do not fully match the called genes, so a read error is possible. This sequence joins TRBV7-8 and TRBJ2-2, with TRBD2 matching 11 bases. Germline CDR1 is SGHVS and CDR2 is FQNEAQ. This CDR3 is 17 amino acids long. Written as DNA, the CDR3 is TGTGCCAGCAGCTTAGCGGTTAGCGGGAGGGTCACCGAGGAGCTGTTTTTT. This encodes CASSLAVSGRVTEELFF.

The rearrangement links TRBV7-9 to TRBJ2-7; D may be TRBD1 (6 bases). The V end was cut by 0 bases, the J end by 3 bases, with 6 bases between. This CDR3 spans 13 amino acids. Germline CDR1 reads SEHNR; CDR2 reads FQNEAQ (reference sequence). The CDR3 sequence is CASSLADSYEQYF. The CDR3 coding sequence is TGTGCCAGCAGCTTAGCGGACAGCTACGAGCAGTACTTC.

The genes are TRBV19 and TRBJ2-7; 12 bases are a match to TRBD2. Germline trimming cut 6 bases from V and 3 bases from J; bases unmatched to any gene: 9. This CDR3 spans 16 amino acids. The germline V gene has CDR1 LNHDA and CDR2 SQIVND (reference sequence). The CDR3 spells CASSRPGLAGFYEQYF. The CDR3 region has the DNA TGTGCCAGTAGCCGTCCCGGACTAGCGGGATTCTACGAGCAGTACTTC.

This clone was seen only a few times. This chain uses TRBV28 with TRBJ2-1, with a possible D match to TRBD1 (5 bases). The CDR3 is 12 residues long. With 6 bases removed from V and 15 bases from J, the gap between germline ends came to 18 bases. Germline lookup yields CDR1 MDHEN and CDR2 SYDVKM. The CDR3: CASRRGYSNSFF. The CDR3 DNA sequence: TGTGCCAGCAGAAGGGGATACTCAAACTCGTTCTTC. Together with reference TRBV28 and TRBJ2-1, the CDR3 gives the full variable domain: DVKVTQSSRYLVKRTGEKVFLECVQDMDHENMFWYRQDPGLGLRLIYFSYDVKMKEKGDIPEGYSVSREKKERFSLILESASTNQTSMYLCASRRGYSNSFFGPGTRLTVL.

This clone was observed at least ten times. The chain uses TRBV9 and TRBJ2-1; no clear D. The CDR3 covers 16 residues. Trimming left V 4 bases short and J 5 bases short, with 19 bases between. Germline CDR1 SGDLS, CDR2 YYNGEE. CDR3 coding DNA: TGTGCCAGCAGCACCCAACCGGAGCATGGAAACAATGAGCAGTTCTTC. This encodes CASSTQPEHGNNEQFF.

The chain couples TRBV6-1 to TRBJ1-1; TRBD1 agrees at 7 bases. CDR1 is MNHNS, CDR2 SASEGT, per germline. This CDR3 comprises 15 residues. The trim removed 6 bases at V and 4 bases at J, leaving 11 bases unmatched. The CDR3 loop reads CASSNQQGRTTEAFF. The CDR3 region has the DNA TGTGCCAGCAGCAACCAACAGGGGCGAACCACTGAAGCTTTCTTT.

CDR3 DNA: TGTGCCAGCAGTCGGGGGACTAGCGGGGATTACGAGCAGTACTTC. Its protein product is CASSRGTSGDYEQYF. V and J are TRBV6-2 or TRBV6-3 and TRBJ2-7; TRBD2 matches 13 bases. The CDR3 sequence is 15 residues long. Germline trimming cut 5 bases from V and 4 bases from J; bases unmatched to any gene: 5. CDR1 is MNHEY, CDR2 SVGEGT, per germline.

The chain is built from TRBV12-3 or TRBV12-4 and TRBJ2-3; D not resolved. With 8 bases removed from V and 1 base from J, the gap between germline ends came to 10 bases. The CDR3 is 13 residues long. As DNA, the CDR3 is TGTGCCAGCGAATTAGTCGGCACAGATACGCAGTATTTT. It translates to CASELVGTDTQYF.

The chain employs TRBV11-2 and TRBJ2-1; D gene ambiguous. CDR3 length: 13 amino acids. CDR1 is SGHAT and CDR2 is FQNNGV in the germline V gene. Trimming pared 1 base from V and 5 bases from J, leaving 6 bases between. CDR3 residues: CASSLGQDNEQFF. The DNA of the CDR3 is TGTGCCAGCAGCTTAGGTCAGGACAATGAGCAGTTCTTC.

CDR3 amino acids: CASRASDYGYTF. The CDR3 nucleotides read TGTGCCAGCAGAGCGTCAGATTATGGCTACACCTTC. The chain combines TRBV6-5 with TRBJ1-2, with no clear D. Germline loops: CDR1 MNHEY, CDR2 SVGAGI. The germline V and J ends were trimmed by 6 bases and 5 bases, with 10 bases remaining between them. The CDR3 covers 12 residues.